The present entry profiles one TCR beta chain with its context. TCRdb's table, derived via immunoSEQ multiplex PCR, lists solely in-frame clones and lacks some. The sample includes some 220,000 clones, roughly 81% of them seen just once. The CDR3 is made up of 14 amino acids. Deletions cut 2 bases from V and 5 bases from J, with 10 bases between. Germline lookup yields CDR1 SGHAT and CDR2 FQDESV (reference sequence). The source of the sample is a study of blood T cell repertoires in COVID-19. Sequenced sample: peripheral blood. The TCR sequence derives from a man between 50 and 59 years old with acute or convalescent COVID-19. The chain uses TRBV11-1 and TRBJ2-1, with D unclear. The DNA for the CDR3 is TGTGCCAGCAGCTTAACGGGTCTGAACAATGAGCAGTTCTTC. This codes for CASSLTGLNNEQFF.